The T cell receptor (beta chain) under discussion was sequenced for a study of Graves' ophthalmopathy and Graves' hyperthyroidism. This clonotype showed up many times. The CDR3 spans 14 residues. The V gene's germline CDR1 is SGDLS and CDR2 YYNGEE. The V gene end was trimmed by 3 bases and the J gene end by 5 bases; junction bases not matched to a gene: 3. As the template, RNA transcripts were used to amplify TCR beta CDR3 regions. Scientists carried out first-round RT-PCR using HTBI primers and then a second-round multiplex PCR. TCRdb re-called the multiplex PCR reads with MiXCR, one entry per CDR3 protein. The table has about 480,000 distinct CDR3 sequences, approximately 15% seen once; the top ten hold approximately 9.8%.

Sequenced input: blood. This chain uses TRBV9 with TRBJ1-5; 9 positions match TRBD1. This TCR came from a woman in her 30s with Graves' ophthalmopathy. In DNA form, the CDR3 reads TGTGCCAGCAGCGACGGACAGGGGCATCAGCCCCAGCATTTT. As protein: CASSDGQGHQPQHF.